This TCR beta chain was found in a study of CD8 T cells in ankylosing spondylitis. As to this clonotype: The antigen is unknown.

TCRdb used MiXCR to reprocess the 5' RACE reads, holding one entry per CDR3 protein. The table lists roughly 230,000 distinct CDR3 sequences, over 15% of them singletons. Study outcomes and limitations: Disease-linked clones proved CD8+ and comparatively uncommon in peripheral blood. As reported, disease-linked clones showed significant enrichment in matched ankylosing spondylitis synovial fluid. Several highly homologous variants formed a TCR beta motif that appeared characteristic of ankylosing spondylitis blood. Some of the motif variants had earlier been found in reactive arthritis patients' fluid and blood.

The CDR3 has 13 amino acids. Trimming shortened V by 8 bases and J by 0 bases, and 10 bases separated the two germline ends. Germline V gives CDR1 KGHSH, CDR2 LQKENI. The sequencing input was blood, either unsorted or a sorted T cell fraction (not recorded which). The chain uses TRBV18 and TRBJ2-5; tentative D call: TRBD1 (6 bases). The sequence was collected from a male donor with ankylosing spondylitis or in good health (not recorded which). CDR3 coding DNA: TGTGCCAGCCACCAGGGGAACCAAGAGACCCAGTACTTC. Amino acids: CASHQGNQETQYF.